By sample fraction, the clone carrying this T cell receptor beta chain is medium-sized. Repertoires were generated with immunoSEQ multiplex PCR, while TCRdb's copy carries only in-frame clones and drops some. The profile shows approximately 32,000 clones, approximately 89% of them singletons. This sample stems from a study of T cell changes during pregnancy in multiple sclerosis. CDR3 size: 16 residues. Germline V lookup: CDR1 LNHDA, CDR2 SQIVND (reference sequence). Trimming at V came to 5 bases and at J to 4 bases, leaving 5 bases not matched to a gene. Sequencing was performed on CD8+ T cells from peripheral blood mononuclear cells, taken in the second trimester of pregnancy. The chain couples TRBV19 to TRBJ2-6, with 10 nucleotides matching TRBD1. This sequence originates from a female donor with multiple sclerosis, enrolled in a pregnancy study. In nucleotides, the CDR3 is TGTGCCAGTAGTGGGACAGGGGCGTCCGGGGCCAACGTCCTGACTTTC. Translation: CASSGTGASGANVLTF. The whole variable domain, remainder taken from reference TRBV19 and TRBJ2-6, is DGGITQSPKYLFRKEGQNVTLSCEQNLNHDAMYWYRQDPGQGLRLIYYSQIVNDFQKGDIAEGYSVSREKKESFPLTVTSAQKNPTAFYLCASSGTGASGANVLTFGAGSRLTVL.